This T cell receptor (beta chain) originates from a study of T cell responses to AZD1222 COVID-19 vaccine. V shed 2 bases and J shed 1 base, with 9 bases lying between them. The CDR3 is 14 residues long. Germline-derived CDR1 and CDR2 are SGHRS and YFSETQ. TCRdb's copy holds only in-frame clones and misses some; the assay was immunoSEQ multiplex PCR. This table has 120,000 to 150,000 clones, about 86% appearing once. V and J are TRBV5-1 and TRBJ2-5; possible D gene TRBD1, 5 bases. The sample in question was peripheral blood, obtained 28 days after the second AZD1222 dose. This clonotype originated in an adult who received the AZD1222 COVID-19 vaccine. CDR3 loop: CASSFLQVQETQYF. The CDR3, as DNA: TGCGCCAGCAGCTTTCTACAGGTCCAAGAGACCCAGTACTTC.